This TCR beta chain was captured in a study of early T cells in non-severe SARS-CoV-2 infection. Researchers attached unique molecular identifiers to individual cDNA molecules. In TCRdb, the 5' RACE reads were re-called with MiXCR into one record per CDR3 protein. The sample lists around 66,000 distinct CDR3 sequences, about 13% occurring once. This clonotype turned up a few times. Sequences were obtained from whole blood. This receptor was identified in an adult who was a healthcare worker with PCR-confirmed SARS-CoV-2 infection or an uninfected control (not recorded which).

The CDR3 spells CATSNRDTNTEAFF. In DNA, the CDR3 is TGTGCCACCAGCAACCGGGACACGAACACTGAAGCTTTCTTT. The gene calls are TRBV15 and TRBJ1-1; possible D gene TRBD1, 6 bases. In germline, CDR1 is LNHNV, CDR2 YYDKDF (reference sequence). The V end lost 4 bases, the J end lost 1 base, and 10 bases lay between the germline ends. This CDR3 has 14 amino acids.